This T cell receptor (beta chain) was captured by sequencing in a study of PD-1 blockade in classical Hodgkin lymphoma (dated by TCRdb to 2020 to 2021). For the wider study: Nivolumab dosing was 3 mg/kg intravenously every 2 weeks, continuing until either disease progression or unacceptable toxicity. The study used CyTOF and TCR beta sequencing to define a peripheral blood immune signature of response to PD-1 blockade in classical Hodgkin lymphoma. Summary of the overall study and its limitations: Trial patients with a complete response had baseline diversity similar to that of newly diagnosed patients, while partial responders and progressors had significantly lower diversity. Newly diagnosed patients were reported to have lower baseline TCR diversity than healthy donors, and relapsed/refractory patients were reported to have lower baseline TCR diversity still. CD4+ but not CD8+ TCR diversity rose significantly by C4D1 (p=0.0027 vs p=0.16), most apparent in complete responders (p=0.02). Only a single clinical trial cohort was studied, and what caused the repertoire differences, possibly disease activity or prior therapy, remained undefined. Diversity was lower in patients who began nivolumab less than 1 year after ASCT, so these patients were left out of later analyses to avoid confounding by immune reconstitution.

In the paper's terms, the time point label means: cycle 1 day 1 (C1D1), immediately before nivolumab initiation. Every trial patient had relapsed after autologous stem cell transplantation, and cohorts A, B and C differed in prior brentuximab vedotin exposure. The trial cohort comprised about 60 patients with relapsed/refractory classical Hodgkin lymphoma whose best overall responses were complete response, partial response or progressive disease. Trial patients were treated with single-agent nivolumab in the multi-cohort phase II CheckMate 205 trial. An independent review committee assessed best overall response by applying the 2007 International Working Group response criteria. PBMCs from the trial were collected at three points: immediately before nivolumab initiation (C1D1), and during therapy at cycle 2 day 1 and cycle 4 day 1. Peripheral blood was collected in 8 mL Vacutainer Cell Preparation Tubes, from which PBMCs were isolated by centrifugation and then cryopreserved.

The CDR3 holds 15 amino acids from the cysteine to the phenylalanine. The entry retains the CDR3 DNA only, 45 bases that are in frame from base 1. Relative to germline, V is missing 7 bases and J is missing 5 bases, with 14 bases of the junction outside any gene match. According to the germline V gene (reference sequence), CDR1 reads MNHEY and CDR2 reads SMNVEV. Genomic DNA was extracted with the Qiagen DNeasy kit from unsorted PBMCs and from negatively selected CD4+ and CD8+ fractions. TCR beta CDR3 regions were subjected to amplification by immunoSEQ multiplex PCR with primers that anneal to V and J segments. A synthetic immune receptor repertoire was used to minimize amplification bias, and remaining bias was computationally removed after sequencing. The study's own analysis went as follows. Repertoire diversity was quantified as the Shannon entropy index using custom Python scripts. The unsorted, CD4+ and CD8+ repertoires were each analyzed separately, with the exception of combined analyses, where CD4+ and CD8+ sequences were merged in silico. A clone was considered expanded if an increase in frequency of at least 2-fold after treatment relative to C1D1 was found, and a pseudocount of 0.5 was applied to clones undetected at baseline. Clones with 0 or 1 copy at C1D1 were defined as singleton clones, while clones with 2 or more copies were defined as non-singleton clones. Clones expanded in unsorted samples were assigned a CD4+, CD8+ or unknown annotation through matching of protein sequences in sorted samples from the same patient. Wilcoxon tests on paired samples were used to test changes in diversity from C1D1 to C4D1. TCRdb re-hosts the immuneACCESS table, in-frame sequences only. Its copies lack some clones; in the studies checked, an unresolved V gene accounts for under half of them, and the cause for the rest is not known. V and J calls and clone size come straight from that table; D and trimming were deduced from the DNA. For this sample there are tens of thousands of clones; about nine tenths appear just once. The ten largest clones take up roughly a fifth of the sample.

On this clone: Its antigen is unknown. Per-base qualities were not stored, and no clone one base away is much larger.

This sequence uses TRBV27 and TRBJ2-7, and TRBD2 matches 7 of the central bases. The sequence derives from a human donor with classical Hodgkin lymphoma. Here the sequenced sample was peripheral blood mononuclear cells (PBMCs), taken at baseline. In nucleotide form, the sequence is TGTGCCAGCACTGCGCGGGGGTTAGGGGCAAACGAGCAGTACTTC. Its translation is CASTARGLGANEQYF.